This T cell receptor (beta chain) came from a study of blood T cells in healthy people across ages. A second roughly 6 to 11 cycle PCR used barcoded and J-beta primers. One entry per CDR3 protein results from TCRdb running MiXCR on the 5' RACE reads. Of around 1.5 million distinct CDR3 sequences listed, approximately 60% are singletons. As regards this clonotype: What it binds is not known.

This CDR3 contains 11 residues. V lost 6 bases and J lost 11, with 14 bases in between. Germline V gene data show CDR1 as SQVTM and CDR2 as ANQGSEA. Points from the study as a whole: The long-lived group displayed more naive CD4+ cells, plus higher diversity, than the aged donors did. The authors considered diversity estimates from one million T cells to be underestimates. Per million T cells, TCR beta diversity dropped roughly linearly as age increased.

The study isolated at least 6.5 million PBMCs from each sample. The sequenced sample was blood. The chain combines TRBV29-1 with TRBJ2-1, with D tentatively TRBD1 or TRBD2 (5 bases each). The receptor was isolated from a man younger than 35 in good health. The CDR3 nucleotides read TGCAGCGTCGGGGACCGCTACCAGCAGTTCTTC. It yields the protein CSVGDRYQQFF.